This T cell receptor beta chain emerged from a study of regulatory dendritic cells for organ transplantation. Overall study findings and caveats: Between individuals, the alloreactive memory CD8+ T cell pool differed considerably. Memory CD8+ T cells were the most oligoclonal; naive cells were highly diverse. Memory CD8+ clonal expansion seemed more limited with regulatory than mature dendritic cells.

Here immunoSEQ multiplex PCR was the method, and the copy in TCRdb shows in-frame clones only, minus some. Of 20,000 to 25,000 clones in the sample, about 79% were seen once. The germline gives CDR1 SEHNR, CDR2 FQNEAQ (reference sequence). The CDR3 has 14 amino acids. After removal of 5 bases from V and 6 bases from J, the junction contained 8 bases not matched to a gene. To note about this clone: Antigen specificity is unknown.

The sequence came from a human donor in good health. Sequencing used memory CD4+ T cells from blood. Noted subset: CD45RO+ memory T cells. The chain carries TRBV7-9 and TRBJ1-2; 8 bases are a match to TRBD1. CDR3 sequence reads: CASSPTGGLDGYTF. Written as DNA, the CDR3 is TGTGCCAGCAGCCCAACAGGGGGTTTGGATGGCTACACCTTC.